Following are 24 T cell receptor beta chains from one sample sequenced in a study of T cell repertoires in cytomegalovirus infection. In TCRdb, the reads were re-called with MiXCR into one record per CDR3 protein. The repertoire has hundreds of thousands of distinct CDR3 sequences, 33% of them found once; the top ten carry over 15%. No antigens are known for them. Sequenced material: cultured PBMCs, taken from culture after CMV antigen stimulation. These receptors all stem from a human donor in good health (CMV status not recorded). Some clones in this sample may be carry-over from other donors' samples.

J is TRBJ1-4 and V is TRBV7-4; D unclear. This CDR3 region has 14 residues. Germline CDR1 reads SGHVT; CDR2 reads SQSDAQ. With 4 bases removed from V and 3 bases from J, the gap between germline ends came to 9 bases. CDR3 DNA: TGTGCCAGCAGCTCCCGCGGACCTAATGAAAAACTGTTTTTT. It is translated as CASSSRGPNEKLFF. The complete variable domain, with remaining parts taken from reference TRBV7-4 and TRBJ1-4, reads GAGVSQSPRYKVAKRGRDVALRCDSISGHVTLYWYRQTLGQGSEVLTYSQSDAQRDKSGRPSGRFSAERPERSVSTLKIQRTEQGDSAVYLCASSSRGPNEKLFFGSGTQLSVL.

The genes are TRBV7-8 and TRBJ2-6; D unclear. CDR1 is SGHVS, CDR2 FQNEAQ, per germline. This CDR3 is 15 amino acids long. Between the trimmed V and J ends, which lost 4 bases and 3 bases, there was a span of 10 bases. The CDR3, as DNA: TGTGCCAGCAGCTCCCACAAAGGTGGGGCCAACGTCCTGACTTTC. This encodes CASSSHKGGANVLTF.

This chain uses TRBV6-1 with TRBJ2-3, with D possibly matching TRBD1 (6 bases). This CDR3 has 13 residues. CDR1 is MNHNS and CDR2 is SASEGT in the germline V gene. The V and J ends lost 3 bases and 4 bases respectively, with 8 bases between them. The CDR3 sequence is CASSDWGPDTQYF. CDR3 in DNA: TGTGCCAGCAGTGACTGGGGGCCAGATACGCAGTATTTT.

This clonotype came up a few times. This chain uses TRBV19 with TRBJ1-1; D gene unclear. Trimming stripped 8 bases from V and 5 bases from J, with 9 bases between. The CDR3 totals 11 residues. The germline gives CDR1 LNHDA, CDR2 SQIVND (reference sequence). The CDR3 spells CASVRETEAFF. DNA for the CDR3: TGTGCCAGTGTGCGGGAGACTGAAGCTTTCTTT.

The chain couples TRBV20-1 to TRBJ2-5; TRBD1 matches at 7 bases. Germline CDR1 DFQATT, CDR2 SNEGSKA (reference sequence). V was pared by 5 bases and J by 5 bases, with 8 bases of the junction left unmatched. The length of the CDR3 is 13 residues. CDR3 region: CSASTGRVETQYF. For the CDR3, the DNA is TGCAGTGCTTCGACAGGGCGGGTGGAGACCCAGTACTTC.

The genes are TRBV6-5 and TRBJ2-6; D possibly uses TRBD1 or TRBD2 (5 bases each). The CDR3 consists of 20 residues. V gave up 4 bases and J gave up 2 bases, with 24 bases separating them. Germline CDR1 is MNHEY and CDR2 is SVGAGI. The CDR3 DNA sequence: TGTGCCAGCAGTTCAAAACATTTCGGGACGGGGACCCCTGGGGCCAACGTCCTGACTTTC. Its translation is CASSSKHFGTGTPGANVLTF.

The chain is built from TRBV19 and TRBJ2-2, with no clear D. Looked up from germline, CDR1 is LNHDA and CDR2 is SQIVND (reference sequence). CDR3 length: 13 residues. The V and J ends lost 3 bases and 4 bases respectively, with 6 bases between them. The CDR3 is CASSISFTGELFF. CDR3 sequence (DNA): TGTGCCAGTAGTATCTCCTTCACCGGGGAGCTGTTTTTT.

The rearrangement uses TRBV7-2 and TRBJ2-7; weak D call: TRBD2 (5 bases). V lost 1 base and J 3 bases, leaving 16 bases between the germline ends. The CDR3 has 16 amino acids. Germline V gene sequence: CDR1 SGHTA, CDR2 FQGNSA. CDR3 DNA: TGTGCCAGCAGCTTAGTTAGTCGGGAAGGTTACTACGAGCAGTACTTC. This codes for CASSLVSREGYYEQYF.

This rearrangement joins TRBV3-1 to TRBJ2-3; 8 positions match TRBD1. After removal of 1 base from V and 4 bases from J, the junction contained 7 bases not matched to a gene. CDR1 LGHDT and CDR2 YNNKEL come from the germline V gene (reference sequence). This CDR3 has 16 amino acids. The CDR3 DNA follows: TGTGCCAGCAGCCAAGGGTGGACAGGGAAATCAGATACGCAGTATTTT. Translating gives CASSQGWTGKSDTQYF.

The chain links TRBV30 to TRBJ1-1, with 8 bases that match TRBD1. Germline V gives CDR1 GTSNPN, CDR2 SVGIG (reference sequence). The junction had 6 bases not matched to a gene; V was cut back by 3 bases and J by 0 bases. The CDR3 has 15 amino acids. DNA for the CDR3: TGTGCCTGGAGGACCAGGGGGCTGGTGAACACTGAAGCTTTCTTT. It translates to CAWRTRGLVNTEAFF. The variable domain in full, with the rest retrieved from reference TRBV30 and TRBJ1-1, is SQTIHQWPATLVQPVGSPLSLECTVEGTSNPNLYWYRQAAGRGLQLLFYSVGIGQISSEVPQNLSASRPQDRQFILSSKKLLLSDSGFYLCAWRTRGLVNTEAFFGQGTRLTVV.

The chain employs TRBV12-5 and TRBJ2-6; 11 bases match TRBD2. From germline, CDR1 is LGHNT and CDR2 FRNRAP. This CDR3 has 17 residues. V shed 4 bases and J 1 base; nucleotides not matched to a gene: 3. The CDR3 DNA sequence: TGTGCTAGTGGTTCGGGACTAGCGGTGTCTGGGGCCAACGTCCTGACTTTC. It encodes CASGSGLAVSGANVLTF.

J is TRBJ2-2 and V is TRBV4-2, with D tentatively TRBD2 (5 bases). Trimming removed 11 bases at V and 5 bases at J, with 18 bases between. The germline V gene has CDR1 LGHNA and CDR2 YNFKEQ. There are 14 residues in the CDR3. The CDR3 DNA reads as TGTGCCGCGGGTTGGAGCGGCGGAACCGGGGAGCTGTTTTTT. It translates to CAAGWSGGTGELFF.

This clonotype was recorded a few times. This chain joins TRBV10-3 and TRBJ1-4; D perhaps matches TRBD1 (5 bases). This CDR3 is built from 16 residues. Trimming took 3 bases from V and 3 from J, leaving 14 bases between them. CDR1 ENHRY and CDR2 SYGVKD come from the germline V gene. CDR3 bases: TGTGCCATCAGTGATCGCGGGGCGGCAGCTAATGAAAAACTGTTTTTT. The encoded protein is CAISDRGAAANEKLFF.

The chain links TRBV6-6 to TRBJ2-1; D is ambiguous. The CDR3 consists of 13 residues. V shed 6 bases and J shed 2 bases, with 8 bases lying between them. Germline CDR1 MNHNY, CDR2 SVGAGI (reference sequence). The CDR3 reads CASRGYPYNEQFF. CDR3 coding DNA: TGTGCCAGCAGGGGGTACCCCTACAATGAGCAGTTCTTC.

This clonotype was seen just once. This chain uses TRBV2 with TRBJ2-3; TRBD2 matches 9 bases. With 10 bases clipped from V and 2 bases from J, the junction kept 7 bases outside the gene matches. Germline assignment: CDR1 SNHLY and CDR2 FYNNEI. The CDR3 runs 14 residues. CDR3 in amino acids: CATQREVITDTQYF. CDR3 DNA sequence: TGTGCCACTCAGCGGGAGGTGATCACAGATACGCAGTATTTT.

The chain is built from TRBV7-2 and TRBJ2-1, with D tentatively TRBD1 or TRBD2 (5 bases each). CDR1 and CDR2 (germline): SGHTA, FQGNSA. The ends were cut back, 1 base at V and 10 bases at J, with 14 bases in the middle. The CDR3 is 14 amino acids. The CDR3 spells CASSLDRGGFEQFF. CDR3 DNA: TGTGCCAGCAGCTTAGACCGGGGCGGGTTCGAGCAGTTCTTC.

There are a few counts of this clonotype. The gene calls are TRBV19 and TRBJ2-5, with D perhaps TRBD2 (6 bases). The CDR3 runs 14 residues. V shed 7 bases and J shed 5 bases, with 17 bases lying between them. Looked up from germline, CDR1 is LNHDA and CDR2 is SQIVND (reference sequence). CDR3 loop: CASTSGLLGETQYF. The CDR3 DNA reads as TGTGCCAGTACCTCGGGACTTCTGGGCGAGACCCAGTACTTC.

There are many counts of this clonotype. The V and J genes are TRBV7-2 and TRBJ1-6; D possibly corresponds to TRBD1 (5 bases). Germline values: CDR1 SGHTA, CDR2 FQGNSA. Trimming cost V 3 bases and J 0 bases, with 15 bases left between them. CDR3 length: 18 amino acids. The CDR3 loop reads CASSFSAGPSSYNSPLHF. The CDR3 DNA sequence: TGTGCCAGCAGCTTCAGTGCGGGACCGAGCTCCTATAATTCACCCCTCCACTTT.

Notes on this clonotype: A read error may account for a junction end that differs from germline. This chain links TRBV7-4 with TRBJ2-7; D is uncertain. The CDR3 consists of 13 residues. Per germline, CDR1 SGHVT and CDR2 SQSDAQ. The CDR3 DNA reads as TGTTCCAGCAGCTCGGTCAAATCCTACGAGCAGTACTTC. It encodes CSSSSVKSYEQYF. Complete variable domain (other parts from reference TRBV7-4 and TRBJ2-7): GAGVSQSPRYKVAKRGRDVALRCDSISGHVTLYWYRQTLGQGSEVLTYSQSDAQRDKSGRPSGRFSAERPERSVSTLKIQRTEQGDSAVYLCSSSSVKSYEQYFGPGTRLTVT.

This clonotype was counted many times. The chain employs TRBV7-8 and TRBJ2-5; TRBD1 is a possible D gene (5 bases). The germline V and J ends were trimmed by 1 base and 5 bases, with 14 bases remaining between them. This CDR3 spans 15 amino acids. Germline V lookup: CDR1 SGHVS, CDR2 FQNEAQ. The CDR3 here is CASSLGSQGDETQYF. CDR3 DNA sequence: TGTGCCAGCAGCTTAGGATCGCAGGGCGACGAGACCCAGTACTTC.

The CDR3 nucleotides are TGTGCCAGCAGCCTCCGGACGGAACTTAATGGCTACACCTTC. Translation gives CASSLRTELNGYTF. The chain employs TRBV14 and TRBJ1-2; D is undetermined. The CDR3 loop spans 14 amino acids. Germline V lookup: CDR1 SGHDN, CDR2 FVKESK. The ends were cut back, 4 bases at V and 6 bases at J, with 15 bases in the middle.

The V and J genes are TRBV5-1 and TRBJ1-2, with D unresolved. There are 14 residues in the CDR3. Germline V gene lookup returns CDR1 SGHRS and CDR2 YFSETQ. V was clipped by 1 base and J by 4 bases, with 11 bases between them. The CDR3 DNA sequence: TGCGCCAGCAGCTTGTCAGACCCCAGCTATGGCTACACCTTC. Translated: CASSLSDPSYGYTF.

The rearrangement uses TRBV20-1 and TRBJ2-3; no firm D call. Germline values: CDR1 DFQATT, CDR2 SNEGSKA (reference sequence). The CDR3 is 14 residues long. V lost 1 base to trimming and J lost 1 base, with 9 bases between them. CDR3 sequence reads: CSARGVWGTDTQYF. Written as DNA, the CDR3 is TGCAGTGCTAGAGGGGTTTGGGGCACAGATACGCAGTATTTT.

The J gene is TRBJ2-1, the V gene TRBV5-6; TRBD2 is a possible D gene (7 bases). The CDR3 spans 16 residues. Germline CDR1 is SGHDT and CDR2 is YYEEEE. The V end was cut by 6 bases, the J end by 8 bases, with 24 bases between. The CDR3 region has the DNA TGTGCCAGCATCTTCCTCTCGGGGGGCCGCGAGCATGAGCAGTTCTTC. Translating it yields CASIFLSGGREHEQFF.